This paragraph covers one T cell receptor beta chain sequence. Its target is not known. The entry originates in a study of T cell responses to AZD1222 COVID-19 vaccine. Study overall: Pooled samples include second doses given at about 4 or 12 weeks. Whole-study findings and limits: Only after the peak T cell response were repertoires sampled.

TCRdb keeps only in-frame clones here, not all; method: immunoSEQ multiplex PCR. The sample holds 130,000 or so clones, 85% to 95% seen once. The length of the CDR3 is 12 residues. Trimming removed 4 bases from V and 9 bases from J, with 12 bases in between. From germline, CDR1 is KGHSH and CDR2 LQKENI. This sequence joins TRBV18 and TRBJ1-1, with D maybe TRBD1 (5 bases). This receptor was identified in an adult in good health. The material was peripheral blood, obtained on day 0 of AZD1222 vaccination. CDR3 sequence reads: CASSLPGGKAFF. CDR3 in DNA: TGTGCCAGCTCACTGCCGGGGGGAAAAGCTTTCTTT.